This T cell receptor (beta chain) stems from a study of identical twins (dated by TCRdb to the mid-2010s). At the level of the whole study: To test whether fetal clonotypes persist, the study used deep sequencing on TCR alpha and beta repertoires from monozygotic twins, unrelated adults of various ages, and cord blood. Replicate twin experiments were performed at different times using different library preparation protocols to rule out contamination. Broad study findings and their caveats: Compared with coincidental sharing between unrelated individuals, out-of-frame TCR alpha sequences shared between twins showed an excess of sequences with low generation probability. Abundant cord blood beta clonotypes carried fewer insertions; young adult naive repertoires showed a weaker similar trend, while memory repertoires showed none. Recombination models systematically underestimated out-of-frame TCR alpha sharing in monozygotic twins but agreed with sharing between unrelated individuals. Because the same donors could not be followed over many years, conclusions were based on cross-sectional statistical analysis. The excess sharing between twins in beta out-of-frame sequences was weaker because fewer shared sequences reduced the signal-to-noise ratio. Invariant T cells such as MAIT and iNKT could partly confound zero-insertion analyses, though diverse VJ usage argued against this for most clonotypes.

Libraries were constructed by 5' RACE. The sequencer listed for this sample is Illumina HiSeq 2000. Template switching introduced a universal primer binding site; the final cDNA contained a unique molecular identifier, enabling accurate counting of TCR cDNA molecules. Specific primers in the conserved constant-segment region were used to synthesize first-strand cDNA for the TCR alpha and beta chains. To control for contamination, each cDNA library was double barcoded with a SMART-Mk sample barcode plus Illumina barcodes. TruSeq adapter sequences along with Illumina sample barcodes were introduced in two successive PCR steps. The Illumina HiSeq platform was used with custom primers to sequence TCR alpha and beta cDNA libraries. The paper's processing steps were these. Unique molecular identifiers were extracted from raw reads with MiGEC, and CDR3 positions were determined with MiXCR. Recombination models were inferred per individual with the repgenHMM and IGoR tools using an EM algorithm. Shared clonotype analysis was performed with the tcR package in R, normalizing sharing by the product of cloneset sizes. To study raw recombination without the effects of thymic and clonal selection, out-of-frame nonproductive sequences were analyzed. TCRdb reworked the public reads: Q25 trimming with fastp, MiXCR clone assembly, productive beta chains retained. One record per CDR3 amino acid sequence lists the most common genes and DNA. The V and J calls here are based on TCRdb, not the publication. The sample table lists approximately 600,000 distinct CDR3 sequences, approximately 9.6% of them with a count of one. The ten most abundant clones make up roughly 3% of the sample.

Every donor was a healthy Caucasian. Three pairs of female monozygotic twins, all aged about 18 to 29 years, made up the twin cohort. RNA for TCR libraries was isolated from peripheral blood mononuclear cells. Inclusive of the bounding cysteine and phenylalanine, the CDR3 is 15 residues long. Solely the CDR3 DNA is kept, with 45 bases framed from the first base. The germline V gene (reference sequence) specifies LNHNV as CDR1 and YYDKDF as CDR2. V has 6 bases trimmed and J has 3 bases trimmed; junction bases matching no gene number 7. Turning to this clonotype: This clone's antigen is unknown. The input lacks base qualities; no much larger clone sits a single base away.

This same sample was also taken into another study, of yellow fever vaccine responses in identical twins. The second investigation adds: The authors reported that the T cell response to vaccination in identical twins appeared partly convergent and partly personalized. The study precisely tracked vaccine-responding T cell clones in identical twins.

The chain was built from TRBV15 and TRBJ2-4, with TRBD1 matching 8 junction bases. This receptor was obtained from a woman aged 18-30 years in good health. Sequenced: PBMCs. The CDR3 protein is CATSYQGAGKNIQYF. The DNA reads TGTGCCACCAGTTATCAGGGGGCGGGCAAAAACATTCAGTACTTC.